Listed here are 4 T cell receptor beta chains from one sample, sequenced in a study of control samples from healthy donors and cancer patients. Data came from immunoSEQ multiplex PCR; TCRdb stores just in-frame clones and leaves some out. Of fewer than 200,000 clones listed, 90% are singletons. Sequencing was performed on blood. All receptors come from a woman in her fifties or sixties in good health.

Written as DNA, the CDR3 is TGTGCCACCAGTGATTTGAGGGGGAATCAGCCCCAGCATTTT. It specifies CATSDLRGNQPQHF. The genes are TRBV24-1 and TRBJ1-5, with D possibly TRBD1 on 6 matching bases. CDR3 size: 14 residues. The V gene's germline CDR1 is KGHDR and CDR2 SFDVKD. Trimming left V 0 bases short and J 4 bases short, with 6 bases between.

The rearrangement links TRBV27 to TRBJ2-4, with TRBD2 matching over 9 bases. The germline gives CDR1 MNHEY, CDR2 SMNVEV (reference sequence). J was trimmed by 2 bases and V by 3 bases; bases with no gene match: 11. The CDR3 consists of 18 residues. CDR3 loop: CASSLGIAGAGTKNIQYF. The DNA of the CDR3 is TGTGCCAGCAGTTTGGGGATAGCGGGAGCCGGGACCAAAAACATTCAGTACTTC.

The genes are TRBV4-2 and TRBJ1-5; D not certain. Trimming removed 4 bases from V and 12 bases from J, with 22 bases in between. In germline, CDR1 is LGHNA, CDR2 YNFKEQ. The CDR3 loop spans 15 amino acids. The CDR3 sequence: CASSPEGGVAEGQHF. The DNA of the CDR3 is TGTGCCAGCAGCCCTGAGGGCGGGGTGGCGGAGGGCCAGCATTTT.

Concerning this clone itself: The same CDR3 is also encoded by other DNA sequences in this sample. The CDR3: CASSRSRGFGDTQYF. The CDR3 DNA follows: TGTGCCAGCAGCCGTTCACGGGGGTTTGGAGATACGCAGTATTTT. The V call is TRBV7-9, the J call TRBJ2-3, with D tentatively TRBD2 (6 bases). Germline V gives CDR1 SEHNR, CDR2 FQNEAQ (reference sequence). V was shortened by 5 bases and J by 5 bases, with 17 bases between the two germline ends. The CDR3 extends over 15 amino acids.